One sample yielded the 32 T cell receptor beta chains listed below, sequenced in a study of cytomegalovirus exposure and HLA in healthy donors. The primer mix had 60 Vbeta and 13 Jbeta primers. Clones were read by immunoSEQ multiplex PCR, and TCRdb kept only the in-frame ones, dropping some. The sample has 210,000 or so clones, 77% seen once. The specimen sequenced was PBMCs. These TCRs come from a woman between 55 and 75 years old in good health and CMV-seropositive.

The rearrangement uses TRBV12-5 and TRBJ2-7; weak D call: TRBD2 (6 bases). This CDR3 is 14 amino acids long. CDR1 is LGHNT and CDR2 is FRNRAP in the germline V gene. V lost 0 bases to trimming and J lost 6 bases, with 12 bases between them. The CDR3 DNA is TGTGCTAGTGGTTTGGTAAACAAAGCGGGCGAGCAGTACTTC. Translated, it gives CASGLVNKAGEQYF. Combining the CDR3 with reference TRBV12-5 and TRBJ2-7 gives the whole variable domain DARVTQTPRHKVTEMGQEVTMRCQPILGHNTVFWYRQTMMQGLELLAYFRNRAPLDDSGMPKDRFSAEMPDATLATLKIQPSEPRDSAVYFCASGLVNKAGEQYFGPGTRLTVT.

The J gene is TRBJ1-5, the V gene TRBV2, with D possibly being TRBD1 (6 bases). CDR3 length: 15 amino acids. The germline V gene has CDR1 SNHLY and CDR2 FYNNEI. V was clipped by 5 bases and J by 0 bases, with 11 bases between them. The CDR3 bases are TGTGCCAGCAGTCACAGGGTCTATAGCAATCAGCCCCAGCATTTT. This sequence encodes CASSHRVYSNQPQHF.

The sample holds a few counts of this clone. CDR3 residues: CAISRDRGRDYGYTF. CDR3 nucleotide sequence: TGTGCCATCAGCCGGGACAGGGGGCGCGACTATGGCTACACCTTC. This sequence joins TRBV10-3 and TRBJ1-2; 12 bases are a match to TRBD1. Germline CDR1 reads ENHRY; CDR2 reads SYGVKD. This CDR3 has 15 amino acids. Trimming at V came to 6 bases and at J to 3 bases, leaving 5 bases not matched to a gene.

This clone was seen more than once but under ten times. The chain recombines TRBV5-1 with TRBJ1-4; a possible D gene is TRBD1 (6 bases). The V gene lost 7 bases and the J gene lost 2 bases, with 15 bases spanning the gap. The germline V gene has CDR1 SGHRS and CDR2 YFSETQ. The length of the CDR3 is 15 residues. Here the CDR3 reads CASSTTGTTNEKLFF. The CDR3 DNA sequence: TGCGCCAGCTCAACCACAGGGACCACTAATGAAAAACTGTTTTTT.

This CDR3 reads CASSGGNDVNTEAFF. CDR3 bases: TGTGCCAGCAGTGGAGGGAACGACGTGAACACTGAAGCTTTCTTT. V usage is TRBV6-5 and J usage is TRBJ1-1; D is ambiguous. Germline V lookup: CDR1 MNHEY, CDR2 SVGAGI. V dropped 5 bases and J dropped 0 bases, with 13 bases sitting between them. The CDR3 has 15 residues.

The rearrangement links TRBV6-6 to TRBJ1-1; a weak D match, TRBD1 (6 bases). The CDR3 is 13 residues long. Germline CDR1 is MNHNY and CDR2 is SVGAGI (reference sequence). Trimming took 5 bases from V and 8 from J, leaving 15 bases between them. The CDR3 DNA is TGTGCCAGCAGTCGAAATACCGGGACAGAAGCTTTCTTT. This translates into CASSRNTGTEAFF.

This chain joins TRBV2 and TRBJ2-1, with 7 bases identical to TRBD2. The V gene's germline CDR1 is SNHLY and CDR2 FYNNEI. This CDR3 has 14 amino acids. Germline trimming cut 6 bases from V and 9 bases from J; bases unmatched to any gene: 11. The CDR3 region is CASRPLAEAGEQFF. In nucleotides, the CDR3 is TGTGCCAGCAGGCCCCTAGCGGAGGCGGGTGAGCAGTTCTTC.

This rearrangement joins TRBV4-2 to TRBJ1-4; unclear D gene. Germline V CDR1 and CDR2: LGHNA, YNFKEQ. Trimming shortened V by 0 bases and J by 5 bases, and 13 bases separated the two germline ends. The CDR3 runs 16 residues. CDR3 region: CASSQDSGRENEKLFF. The CDR3 DNA sequence: TGTGCCAGCAGCCAAGATTCGGGTCGGGAAAATGAAAAACTGTTTTTT.

The chain uses TRBV2 and TRBJ2-1, with 9 positions matching TRBD2. The CDR3 is made up of 14 amino acids. V shed 5 bases and J 4 bases; nucleotides not matched to a gene: 3. Germline CDR1 is SNHLY and CDR2 is FYNNEI. CDR3 sequence: CASSSLAGYNEQFF. Here the CDR3 DNA reads TGTGCCAGCAGTTCGCTAGCGGGGTACAATGAGCAGTTCTTC.

The rearrangement joins TRBV30 to TRBJ1-5; TRBD1 is a possible D gene (5 bases). V lost 0 bases and J 7 bases, leaving 13 bases between the germline ends. This CDR3 region has 14 residues. CDR1 is GTSNPN, CDR2 SVGIG, per germline (reference sequence). CDR3 loop: CAWSVGGSGQPQHF. As DNA, the CDR3 is TGTGCCTGGAGTGTGGGGGGGAGCGGGCAGCCCCAGCATTTT.

The V gene is TRBV6-1, the J gene TRBJ1-1; maybe TRBD1 (5 bases). Per the germline V gene, CDR1 is MNHNS and CDR2 is SASEGT. Trimming took 7 bases from V and 4 from J, leaving 13 bases between them. The CDR3 loop spans 13 amino acids. CDR3 protein: CASMYLGGTEAFF. The CDR3 bases are TGTGCCAGCATGTATTTGGGGGGCACTGAAGCTTTCTTT.

The chain links TRBV4-1 to TRBJ1-2; TRBD1 aligns across 8 bases. CDR1 is MGHRA and CDR2 is YSYEKL in the germline V gene. Trimming cost V 4 bases and J 7 bases; bases outside gene matches: 14. The CDR3 sequence is 16 residues long. Written as DNA, the CDR3 is TGCGCCAGCAGCCCAGGACAGGGAAGGGGAGGATCTGGCTACACCTTC. Translated: CASSPGQGRGGSGYTF.

The chain is built from TRBV27 and TRBJ2-7, with unresolved D. V shed 3 bases and J shed 1 base, with 7 bases lying between them. The CDR3 runs 13 residues. In germline, CDR1 is MNHEY, CDR2 SMNVEV (reference sequence). The CDR3 reads CASSFRGSYEQYF. The CDR3 DNA reads as TGTGCCAGCAGTTTTCGCGGTTCCTACGAGCAGTACTTC.

CDR3 bases: TGTGCCAGCAGCTTTACGGGACAGGGGATCCACGAGCAGTACTTC. Translated: CASSFTGQGIHEQYF. V usage is TRBV5-6 and J usage is TRBJ2-7; 10 bases match TRBD1. V dropped 2 bases and J dropped 5; count of bases not matched to a gene: 7. Germline V lookup: CDR1 SGHDT, CDR2 YYEEEE. This CDR3 has 15 residues.

V usage is TRBV7-2 and J usage is TRBJ2-7, with D possibly TRBD1 on 6 matching bases. CDR1 is SGHTA and CDR2 is FQGNSA in the germline V gene. The V and J ends lost 2 bases and 4 bases respectively, with 15 bases between them. This CDR3 is 15 amino acids long. The CDR3 loop is CASSLSPGTPYEQYF. The CDR3 DNA reads TGTGCCAGCAGCTTAAGTCCAGGGACACCGTACGAGCAGTACTTC.

The gene calls are TRBV5-4 and TRBJ2-5, with D maybe TRBD2 (6 bases). CDR1 is SGHNT and CDR2 is YYREEE in the germline V gene (reference sequence). CDR3 length: 13 residues. V was pared by 5 bases and J by 1 base, with 9 bases between. The CDR3 sequence is CASSASVQETQYF. The CDR3 DNA reads TGTGCCAGCAGTGCTAGCGTCCAAGAGACCCAGTACTTC.

The chain links TRBV29-1 to TRBJ1-6; TRBD1 matches 9 bases. Germline values: CDR1 SQVTM, CDR2 ANQGSEA. With 6 bases clipped from V and 8 bases from J, the junction kept 5 bases outside the gene matches. The CDR3 spans 13 residues. The CDR3 reads CSVGQGGDSPLHF. DNA for the CDR3: TGCAGCGTGGGACAGGGAGGGGATTCACCCCTCCACTTT. The variable domain in full, with the rest retrieved from reference TRBV29-1 and TRBJ1-6, is SAVISQKPSRDICQRGTSLTIQCQVDSQVTMMFWYRQQPGQSLTLIATANQGSEATYESGFVIDKFPISRPNLTFSTLTVSNMSPEDSSIYLCSVGQGGDSPLHFGNGTRLTVT.

The CDR3 DNA follows: TGTGCCAGCAGCCAATTTGTAGCGCTCGAGCAGTACTTC. Its translation: CASSQFVALEQYF. The chain is built from TRBV14 and TRBJ2-7, with D possibly being TRBD2 (5 bases). The V and J ends lost 2 bases and 6 bases respectively, with 11 bases between them. The CDR3 has 13 residues. Germline CDR1 is SGHDN and CDR2 is FVKESK. The full variable domain, its missing parts supplied by reference TRBV14 and TRBJ2-7, is EAGVTQFPSHSVIEKGQTVTLRCDPISGHDNLYWYRRVMGKEIKFLLHFVKESKQDESGMPNNRFLAERTGGTYSTLKVQPAELEDSGVYFCASSQFVALEQYFGPGTRLTVT.

The J gene is TRBJ2-3, the V gene TRBV5-1; TRBD2 aligns across 9 bases. This CDR3 has 18 residues. V was clipped by 5 bases and J by 2 bases; unmatched bases: 15. Germline V lookup: CDR1 SGHRS, CDR2 YFSETQ. CDR3 protein: CASSPSTGLASITDTQYF. In DNA, the CDR3 is TGCGCCAGCAGTCCCTCAACAGGACTAGCGTCAATCACAGATACGCAGTATTTT.

This chain uses TRBV28 with TRBJ1-2; possibly TRBD1 for D (6 bases). There are 15 residues in the CDR3. The germline V gene has CDR1 MDHEN and CDR2 SYDVKM. Trimming took 5 bases from V and 4 from J, leaving 17 bases between them. This CDR3 reads CASSLAVGHTYGYTF. CDR3 sequence (DNA): TGTGCCAGCAGTCTCGCCGTGGGACACACCTATGGCTACACCTTC.

The rearrangement joins TRBV6-6 to TRBJ2-1, with 8 bases fitting TRBD1. The germline V gene encodes CDR1 MNHNY and CDR2 SVGAGI (reference sequence). Trimming removed 2 bases from V and 7 bases from J; junction bases left unmatched: 7. This CDR3 comprises 15 residues. This CDR3 reads CASSYVPTGVNEQFF. The CDR3 nucleotides are TGTGCCAGCAGTTACGTTCCGACAGGGGTTAATGAGCAGTTCTTC.

This clone appeared a few times. The chain has TRBV6-4 and TRBJ1-5, with D possibly matching TRBD1 (6 bases). The length of the CDR3 is 13 residues. Germline loops: CDR1 MRHNA, CDR2 SNTAGT. Between the trimmed V and J ends, which lost 4 bases and 5 bases, there was a span of 9 bases. The CDR3, as DNA: TGTGCCAGCAGTGCGGACAGTTATCAGCCCCAGCATTTT. Translating it yields CASSADSYQPQHF.

The V gene is TRBV4-1, the J gene TRBJ2-2, with a possible D match to TRBD1 (5 bases). Trimming removed 1 base from V and 2 bases from J, with 8 bases in between. Germline values: CDR1 MGHRA, CDR2 YSYEKL. The CDR3 runs to 15 residues. CDR3 coding DNA: TGCGCCAGCAGCCAAGTACAGGTCAACACCGGGGAGCTGTTTTTT. Residues: CASSQVQVNTGELFF.

V and J are TRBV18 and TRBJ1-1, with 7 bases identical to TRBD1. This CDR3 is 15 amino acids long. Germline V gene lookup returns CDR1 KGHSH and CDR2 LQKENI. Losses at the gene ends were 6 bases for V and 4 bases for J; bases not matched to a gene: 11. The CDR3 protein is CASSTNRGEGTEAFF. CDR3 sequence (DNA): TGTGCCAGCTCGACAAACAGGGGAGAGGGCACTGAAGCTTTCTTT.

The genes are TRBV5-1 and TRBJ1-3; D is undetermined. The germline V and J ends were trimmed by 0 bases and 4 bases, with 20 bases remaining between them. Germline V gene data show CDR1 as SGHRS and CDR2 as YFSETQ. The CDR3 extends over 18 amino acids. CDR3 region: CASSLVGNLGYAGNTIYF. The CDR3 nucleotides read TGCGCCAGCAGCTTGGTCGGGAATCTGGGGTATGCGGGAAACACCATATATTTT.

The CDR3 sequence is CASSEVGGNVVQPQHF. The CDR3 nucleotides read TGTGCCAGCAGTGAAGTCGGAGGTAACGTCGTTCAGCCCCAGCATTTT. The J gene is TRBJ1-5, the V gene TRBV6-1; D is undetermined. CDR1 and CDR2 from the germline V gene are MNHNS and SASEGT. The V end lost 1 base, the J end lost 6 bases, and 16 bases lay between the germline ends. The CDR3 consists of 16 residues.

This rearrangement joins TRBV19 to TRBJ1-2, with a tentative D call TRBD1 (5 bases). V lost 6 bases and J 4 bases, leaving 12 bases between the germline ends. The CDR3 spans 13 residues. CDR1 is LNHDA, CDR2 SQIVND, per germline (reference sequence). CDR3 loop: CASRTTALYGYTF. Here the CDR3 DNA reads TGTGCCAGTAGGACGACAGCCCTCTATGGCTACACCTTC.

This rearrangement joins TRBV5-4 to TRBJ1-2; TRBD1 matches 9 bases. Unmatched junction bases numbered 2, after V lost 0 bases and J lost 2 bases. The CDR3 sequence is 15 residues long. Germline V gene data show CDR1 as SGHNT and CDR2 as YYREEE (reference sequence). The CDR3 sequence: CASSLGTGVNYGYTF. The CDR3 nucleotides are TGTGCCAGCAGCTTGGGGACAGGGGTAAACTATGGCTACACCTTC.

The rearrangement uses TRBV28 and TRBJ1-5, with D hard to call. The CDR3 is 14 residues long. The germline CDR1 and CDR2 sequences are MDHEN and SYDVKM. V was cut by 4 bases and J by 7 bases, with 14 bases left in between. CDR3 residues: CASSSSAGRQPQHF. The CDR3 coding sequence is TGTGCCAGCAGTTCCTCCGCCGGGAGGCAGCCCCAGCATTTT.

The chain links TRBV5-1 to TRBJ2-7; the match to TRBD2 covers 10 bases. V was clipped by 7 bases and J by 5 bases; unmatched bases: 18. CDR3 size: 17 residues. Germline CDR1 SGHRS, CDR2 YFSETQ. The CDR3 protein is CASSPGVAGGPRNEQYF. DNA for the CDR3: TGCGCCAGCTCCCCCGGGGTAGCGGGAGGCCCAAGGAACGAGCAGTACTTC.

The J gene is TRBJ1-2, the V gene TRBV11-2, with 8 bases identical to TRBD1. The V segment lost 2 bases and the J segment 7 bases; nucleotides outside the gene matches: 6. Per the germline V gene, CDR1 is SGHAT and CDR2 is FQNNGV. CDR3 length: 14 residues. The CDR3 loop is CASSLSGGISGYTF. CDR3 nucleotides: TGTGCCAGCAGCTTATCAGGGGGCATCAGTGGCTACACCTTC.

The rearrangement joins TRBV5-1 to TRBJ2-6, with D perhaps matching TRBD1 (8 bases). V was shortened by 3 bases and J by 1 base, with 14 bases between the two germline ends. This CDR3 is built from 17 residues. Germline CDR1 is SGHRS and CDR2 is YFSETQ. DNA of the CDR3: TGCGCCAGCAGCTGGGACAGGACTAGGTCTGGGGCCAACGTCCTGACTTTC. Its protein product is CASSWDRTRSGANVLTF. The whole variable domain, remainder taken from reference TRBV5-1 and TRBJ2-6, is KAGVTQTPRYLIKTRGQQVTLSCSPISGHRSVSWYQQTPGQGLQFLFEYFSETQRNKGNFPGRFSGRQFSNSRSEMNVSTLELGDSALYLCASSWDRTRSGANVLTFGAGSRLTVL.